This T cell receptor beta chain was identified in a study of CD8 T cells in ankylosing spondylitis. Germline V gene data show CDR1 as MDHEN and CDR2 as SYDVKM. The V end lost 2 bases, the J end lost 2 bases, and 6 bases lay between the germline ends. This CDR3 spans 13 amino acids. Quantitative 5'-RACE with molecular barcodes produced the TCR beta libraries. TCRdb passed the 5' RACE reads through MiXCR, listing each CDR3 protein once. Here the sample spans some 130,000 distinct CDR3 sequences, roughly 7.7% being singletons. In this sample, this clonotype turned up a few times. The V call is TRBV28, the J call TRBJ1-1, with D unclear. The sequence came from a male donor with ankylosing spondylitis. What was sequenced was synovial fluid, either unsorted or a sorted T cell fraction (not recorded which). CDR3 sequence: CASSLVDNTEAFF. The CDR3 region has the DNA TGTGCCAGCAGTTTAGTAGATAACACTGAAGCTTTCTTT.